These T cell receptor beta chains were read from a single sample in a study of PD-1 blockade in mismatch repair-deficient tumors. Assay used: immunoSEQ multiplex PCR; TCRdb lists only in-frame clones, some missing. Of around 49,000 clones listed, 77% are singletons. Sequencing used PBMCs, obtained before pembrolizumab treatment. These receptors came from an adult with mismatch repair-deficient cancer. Both conserved end residues are part of each CDR3. The order of the fields is CDR3 length, J gene, V gene, D gene, clone size, CDR3 DNA, CDR3 protein. A D gene is named only where the DNA matches it firmly. Part of the rows lack a size; the others show once, few, many or a class for expanded clones.

>15|TRBJ2-7|TRBV11-2|TRBD1|.
TGTGCCAGCACCCGGAGGGGGACAGGGCTCTACGAGCAGTACTTC
CASTRRGTGLYEQYF
>13|TRBJ2-5|TRBV13|TRBD2|.
TGTGCCAGCAGCCATGGGACTAAAAAGACCCAGTACTTC
CASSHGTKKTQYF
>15|TRBJ2-6|TRBV6-5|.|.
TGTGCCAGCAGTTACGGGAAGGTTGGGGCCAACGTCCTGACTTTC
CASSYGKVGANVLTF
>15|TRBJ1-1|TRBV11-1|TRBD1|.
TGTGCCAGCAGCTCGTGGACAGGACAGAACACTGAAGCTTTCTTT
CASSSWTGQNTEAFF
>18|TRBJ2-6|TRBV19|TRBD1|.
TGTGCCAGTAGTATAGAAGGACAGGAAAGCTCTGGGGCCAACGTCCTGACTTTC
CASSIEGQESSGANVLTF
>13|TRBJ1-1|TRBV27|.|once
TGTGCCAGCAGTCTCAGGGGAAACACTGAAGCTTTCTTT
CASSLRGNTEAFF
>16|TRBJ1-5|TRBV5-1|.|.
TGCGCCAGCAGCTTGGAGGCACAGGTTAGCAATCAGCCCCAGCATTTT
CASSLEAQVSNQPQHF
>16|TRBJ2-2|TRBV10-3|TRBD2|once
TGTGCCATCAGTGAGCGGGGGGGCGAGGTCACCGGGGAGCTGTTTTTT
CAISERGGEVTGELFF
>11|TRBJ1-2|TRBV20-1|.|few
TGCAGTGCTAGCCTTGGGGACACTAACACCTTC
CSASLGDTNTF
>17|TRBJ2-3|TRBV4-2|.|.
TGTGCCAGCAGCCAGAGTGACAACGGGAACCATGCAGATACGCAGTATTTT
CASSQSDNGNHADTQYF
>14|TRBJ2-2|TRBV27|TRBD1|.
TGTGCCAGCAGTTTTCAGGGGGTAACCGGGGAGCTGTTTTTT
CASSFQGVTGELFF
>14|TRBJ1-5|TRBV5-6|.|.
TGTGCCAGCAGCTTCCGGGACAGCAATCAGCCCCAGCATTTT
CASSFRDSNQPQHF
>13|TRBJ2-3|TRBV6-5|.|.
TGTGCCAGCAGTTACAGGCCCACAGATACGCAGTATTTT
CASSYRPTDTQYF
>16|TRBJ2-1|TRBV9|TRBD2|.
TGTGCCAGCAGCGCAAAACTAGCGGGGGGATACAATGAGCAGTTCTTC
CASSAKLAGGYNEQFF
>14|TRBJ1-5|TRBV7-9|.|.
TGTGCCAGCAGCTTCACGGAGAGCAATCAGCCCCAGCATTTT
CASSFTESNQPQHF
>15|TRBJ1-2|TRBV14|TRBD1|.
TGTGCCAGCAGCCAAGACCTCCGGGACAGGCGCGGCTACACCTTC
CASSQDLRDRRGYTF
>15|TRBJ2-5|TRBV5-4|.|.
TGTGCCAGCAGGCCTCCCGGGGGCGAATATGAGACCCAGTACTTC
CASRPPGGEYETQYF